The clone carrying this TCR beta chain was counted ten times or more. As yet, its antigen is unknown. The data are from a study of molecular identifiers for immune sequencing clone quantification. Trimming left V 1 base short and J 7 bases short, with 10 bases between. The CDR3 is made up of 13 amino acids. It was with previously described methods and listed TCR primers that bulk TCR libraries were made. MiXCR was run by TCRdb on the PCR reads, yielding one entry per CDR3 protein. Seen here are around 300,000 distinct CDR3 sequences, roughly a quarter observed once, and the top ten hold about 0.71%. Findings of the study overall: Over 97% of CMV-specific effector molecules, but under 1% of naive ones, were in clones above 20 copies.

The authors sorted naive CD8 T cells as CD8+CD4-CCR7+CD45RA+. The sequence was obtained from a human donor in good health. Some libraries in this study had Jurkat cell RNA spiked in. V is TRBV12-3 or TRBV12-4 and J is TRBJ1-1; the D gene is possibly TRBD1 (5 bases). What was sequenced was naive CD8+ T cells from blood, with Jurkat cell RNA spiked in. Subset meaning: FACS-sorted CD8+CD4-CCR7+CD45RA+ naive T cells. The CDR3, as DNA: TGTGCCAGCAGTTTAGAAGGGACCCTTGAAGCTTTCTTT. Amino acid sequence: CASSLEGTLEAFF.